Following are 28 T cell receptor beta chains from one sample sequenced in a study of CD8+ T cells in alopecia areata. Extracted RNA was reverse transcribed into cDNA, the sequencing template. Using immunoSEQ multiplex PCR, the repertoire was profiled, and TCRdb retains in-frame clones only, with some absent. The sample lists about 160,000 clones, about 60% occurring once. Sample treatment: oral pan-JAK inhibitor, 5-10 mg twice daily. The source was CD4+ T cells sorted from blood, collected at week 24, from a patient treated with tofacitinib. All receptors come from a human donor with alopecia areata.

The rearrangement links TRBV20-1 to TRBJ1-1; D remains unclear. Germline V CDR1 and CDR2: DFQATT, SNEGSKA (reference sequence). The CDR3 contains 11 residues. The V end lost 6 bases, the J end lost 7 bases, and 12 bases lay between the germline ends. The CDR3 sequence is CSAAAGREAFF. In nucleotides, the CDR3 is TGCAGTGCCGCGGCTGGCCGTGAAGCTTTCTTT.

V usage is TRBV29-1 and J usage is TRBJ1-2; D unclear. Germline assignment: CDR1 SQVTM and CDR2 ANQGSEA. The V gene lost 5 bases and the J gene lost 8 bases, with 12 bases spanning the gap. The CDR3 extends over 11 amino acids. CDR3 region: CSVLGSGGYTF. CDR3 DNA sequence: TGCAGCGTTCTAGGATCGGGGGGCTACACCTTC.

This clone was observed a few times. V gene TRBV27 combines with J gene TRBJ2-7; D possibly corresponds to TRBD1 (6 bases). CDR3 length equals 14 residues. The V end lost 3 bases, the J end lost 2 bases, and 11 bases lay between the germline ends. Germline V gives CDR1 MNHEY, CDR2 SMNVEV (reference sequence). CDR3 DNA sequence: TGTGCCAGCAGTTTTGGGACACCCCCCTACGAGCAGTACTTC. This gives the protein CASSFGTPPYEQYF.

The J gene is TRBJ2-5, the V gene TRBV5-6; no clear D. Trimming removed 5 bases from V and 1 base from J, with 9 bases in between. Germline V gene lookup returns CDR1 SGHDT and CDR2 YYEEEE. This CDR3 is 13 amino acids long. DNA of the CDR3: TGTGCCAGCAGTCGCTTGTCCCAAGAGACCCAGTACTTC. It encodes CASSRLSQETQYF.

The genes are TRBV9 and TRBJ1-1; D gene uncertain. CDR3 length equals 13 residues. From germline, CDR1 is SGDLS and CDR2 YYNGEE. V was trimmed by 0 bases and J by 9 bases, leaving 12 bases between them. The DNA for the CDR3 is TGTGCCAGCAGCGTAGATATTGCGACCCAAGCTTTCTTT. It encodes CASSVDIATQAFF. Variable domain in full (rest from reference TRBV9 and TRBJ1-1): DSGVTQTPKHLITATGQRVTLRCSPRSGDLSVYWYQQSLDQGLQFLIQYYNGEERAKGNILERFSAQQFPDLHSELNLSSLELGDSALYFCASSVDIATQAFFGQGTRLTVV.

The chain uses TRBV27 and TRBJ2-2; no firm D call. V was shortened by 3 bases and J by 2 bases, with 7 bases between the two germline ends. From germline, CDR1 is MNHEY and CDR2 SMNVEV (reference sequence). The CDR3 loop spans 14 amino acids. The CDR3 region is CASSFRLNTGELFF. CDR3 coding DNA: TGTGCCAGCAGTTTTCGCTTAAACACCGGGGAGCTGTTTTTT.

This chain connects TRBV4-2 to TRBJ1-4; TRBD1 agrees at 8 bases. There are 14 residues in the CDR3. The germline V gene encodes CDR1 LGHNA and CDR2 YNFKEQ. Trimming at V came to 2 bases and at J to 7 bases, leaving 3 bases not matched to a gene. The CDR3 nucleotides read TGTGCCAGCAGCCAAACAGGGGGGAGTGAAAAACTGTTTTTT. Its protein product is CASSQTGGSEKLFF.

The chain couples TRBV30 to TRBJ2-5; possible D gene TRBD2, 6 bases. This CDR3 is built from 16 residues. Between the trimmed V and J ends, which lost 4 bases and 2 bases, there was a span of 20 bases. Germline loops: CDR1 GTSNPN, CDR2 SVGIG (reference sequence). CDR3 protein: CAWIVPTGTLQETQYF. In DNA form, the CDR3 reads TGTGCCTGGATAGTGCCTACCGGGACTCTACAAGAGACCCAGTACTTC.

This clone has only a few counts. The genes are TRBV29-1 and TRBJ2-3; 9 positions match TRBD1. V lost 0 bases to trimming and J lost 5 bases; unmatched junction nucleotides: 9. Germline lookup yields CDR1 SQVTM and CDR2 ANQGSEA. This CDR3 has 16 residues. The CDR3 coding sequence is TGCAGCGTTGAAGATAGGTACAGGGGGCAGGGAGATACGCAGTATTTT. It translates to CSVEDRYRGQGDTQYF.

As regards this clone: Other DNA sequences in the sample encode the same CDR3. The J gene is TRBJ1-5, the V gene TRBV19, with D unresolved. CDR1 is LNHDA and CDR2 is SQIVND in the germline V gene (reference sequence). Trimming cost V 1 base and J 5 bases, with 6 bases left between them. This CDR3 has 13 amino acids. CDR3 sequence reads: CASSIGQDQPQHF. CDR3 in DNA: TGTGCCAGTAGTATAGGGCAGGATCAGCCCCAGCATTTT. Using reference TRBV19 and TRBJ1-5 for the parts outside the CDR3, the full variable domain is DGGITQSPKYLFRKEGQNVTLSCEQNLNHDAMYWYRQDPGQGLRLIYYSQIVNDFQKGDIAEGYSVSREKKESFPLTVTSAQKNPTAFYLCASSIGQDQPQHFGDGTRLSIL.

This clone was picked up a small number of times. The rearrangement joins TRBV2 to TRBJ2-3; tentatively, D is TRBD1 or TRBD2 (5 bases each). This CDR3 has 15 amino acids. V was pared by 7 bases and J by 0 bases, with 14 bases between. Germline CDR1 reads SNHLY; CDR2 reads FYNNEI. CDR3 coding DNA: TGTGCCAGCACTCCGGGGACGTCTAGCACAGATACGCAGTATTTT. Translation: CASTPGTSSTDTQYF.

This chain joins TRBV4-2 and TRBJ2-7; 9 bases fit TRBD2. The J segment lost 0 bases and the V segment lost 0 bases, leaving 9 bases of the junction unmatched. CDR3 length: 18 amino acids. Looked up from germline, CDR1 is LGHNA and CDR2 is YNFKEQ. CDR3 sequence (DNA): TGTGCCAGCAGCCAAGATACCCCTGGACTAGCGACCTCCTACGAGCAGTACTTC. Its protein is CASSQDTPGLATSYEQYF.

The rearrangement joins TRBV4-1 to TRBJ2-7; no firm D call. The germline CDR1 and CDR2 sequences are MGHRA and YSYEKL. The CDR3 has 17 amino acids. V was clipped by 4 bases and J by 3 bases, with 22 bases between them. Here the CDR3 reads CASSPSPARSRYYEQYF. The CDR3 region has the DNA TGCGCCAGCAGCCCGTCTCCAGCCCGTTCAAGATACTACGAGCAGTACTTC.

This sequence joins TRBV20-1 and TRBJ2-1; no clear D. Germline V gene lookup returns CDR1 DFQATT and CDR2 SNEGSKA (reference sequence). The ends were cut back, 7 bases at V and 5 bases at J, with 9 bases in the middle. The CDR3 has 11 residues. CDR3 sequence reads: CSGGPDNEQFF. The CDR3 nucleotides read TGCAGTGGAGGTCCAGACAATGAGCAGTTCTTC.

The chain joins TRBV5-1 to TRBJ2-2; 9 bases match TRBD1. The length of the CDR3 is 16 residues. Trimming took 3 bases from V and 4 from J; bases not matched to a gene: 7. Germline V gene lookup returns CDR1 SGHRS and CDR2 YFSETQ. CDR3 DNA: TGCGCCAGCAGCTACACCGGGACAGGGCCCACCGGGGAGCTGTTTTTT. Protein product: CASSYTGTGPTGELFF.

The rearrangement joins TRBV28 to TRBJ1-2, with D tentatively TRBD1 (5 bases). The germline gives CDR1 MDHEN, CDR2 SYDVKM. V lost 5 bases and J 8 bases, leaving 12 bases between the germline ends. The CDR3 is 12 residues long. Written as DNA, the CDR3 is TGTGCCAGCAGTGCACCTGGGGGGGGCTACACCTTC. It codes for CASSAPGGGYTF.

CDR3 amino acids: CASSDPFTRGGPGELFF. The DNA for the CDR3 is TGTGCCAGCAGTGATCCTTTCACGCGGGGGGGCCCCGGGGAGCTGTTTTTT. The chain combines TRBV2 with TRBJ2-2; 9 positions agree with TRBD2. V lost 3 bases and J lost 6; bases outside the gene matches: 11. This CDR3 comprises 17 residues. From germline, CDR1 is SNHLY and CDR2 FYNNEI.

This chain joins TRBV15 and TRBJ1-5; the D is unclear. The CDR3 sequence is 15 residues long. Germline values: CDR1 LNHNV, CDR2 YYDKDF (reference sequence). V lost 0 bases and J 3 bases, leaving 9 bases between the germline ends. CDR3 nucleotides: TGTGCCACCAGCAGAGAGCGGAGCTACAATCAGCCCCAGCATTTT. Its protein is CATSRERSYNQPQHF.

The chain has TRBV6-5 and TRBJ1-2, with D possibly being TRBD1 (5 bases). The length of the CDR3 is 14 residues. The ends were cut back, 6 bases at V and 6 bases at J, with 17 bases in the middle. Per germline, CDR1 MNHEY and CDR2 SVGAGI. CDR3 bases: TGTGCCAGCAGCCCCGTTGGGGGGACCAATGGCTACACCTTC. Protein product: CASSPVGGTNGYTF.

The chain employs TRBV29-1 and TRBJ1-6; a weak D match, TRBD1 (5 bases). Germline CDR1 and CDR2: SQVTM and ANQGSEA. Trimming shortened V by 4 bases and J by 8 bases, and 12 bases separated the two germline ends. CDR3 size: 13 residues. The CDR3 sequence is CSVGEGLDSPLHF. For the CDR3, the DNA is TGCAGCGTTGGGGAGGGGTTGGATTCACCCCTCCACTTT.

This clone was detected once. The V call is TRBV4-2, the J call TRBJ2-3; 8 nucleotides agree with TRBD2. The length of the CDR3 is 16 residues. V lost 0 bases and J lost 3; bases outside the gene matches: 5. The germline gives CDR1 LGHNA, CDR2 YNFKEQ. The CDR3 nucleotides are TGTGCCAGCAGCCAAGATGTCAGCGGGGGAACAGATACGCAGTATTTT. It encodes CASSQDVSGGTDTQYF.

There are a few counts of this clone. The chain employs TRBV9 and TRBJ1-1; TRBD1 might be the D (5 bases). CDR3 length: 15 amino acids. CDR1 SGDLS and CDR2 YYNGEE come from the germline V gene. V was cut by 0 bases and J by 0 bases, with 9 bases left in between. CDR3 DNA: TGTGCCAGCAGCGTAGATCCAGGGCTGAACACTGAAGCTTTCTTT. This codes for CASSVDPGLNTEAFF.

A remark on this clone: The sample carries other DNA sequences with the same CDR3. J is TRBJ2-3 and V is TRBV7-9; D gene unclear. The CDR3 length is 12 residues. The V end lost 1 base, the J end lost 6 bases, and 5 bases lay between the germline ends. Germline V gene data show CDR1 as SEHNR and CDR2 as FQNEAQ (reference sequence). CDR3 DNA sequence: TGTGCCAGCAGCTTAGGGCTGGATACGCAGTATTTT. Translation gives CASSLGLDTQYF.

This clone came up a few times. J is TRBJ2-5 and V is TRBV9; the D call may be TRBD1 or TRBD2 (5 bases each). V was pared by 4 bases and J by 4 bases, with 14 bases between. This CDR3 comprises 14 residues. CDR1 is SGDLS, CDR2 YYNGEE, per germline. CDR3 nucleotides: TGTGCCAGCAGCCCCTGGGACCGCTTAGAGACCCAGTACTTC. It translates to CASSPWDRLETQYF.

This chain uses TRBV25-1 with TRBJ2-2; D is perhaps TRBD1 (6 bases). V lost 6 bases and J 4 bases, leaving 9 bases between the germline ends. The CDR3 contains 13 residues. Germline-derived CDR1 and CDR2 are MGHDK and SYGVNS. The CDR3 loop reads CASRGQPTGELFF. CDR3 in DNA: TGTGCCAGCAGAGGACAGCCCACCGGGGAGCTGTTTTTT.

The chain couples TRBV29-1 to TRBJ2-2; tentatively, D is TRBD1 (6 bases). From germline, CDR1 is SQVTM and CDR2 ANQGSEA. Trimming cost V 7 bases and J 8 bases, with 14 bases left between them. The CDR3 has 12 residues. The CDR3 loop is CSAQMGAGELFF. For the CDR3, the DNA is TGCAGCGCCCAAATGGGGGCTGGGGAGCTGTTTTTT.

This clone was seen only a few times. The rearrangement joins TRBV5-1 to TRBJ2-2; possibly TRBD2 for D (5 bases). The CDR3 contains 13 residues. Germline V lookup: CDR1 SGHRS, CDR2 YFSETQ. V was cut by 5 bases and J by 6 bases, with 11 bases left in between. CDR3: CASSRGFAGELFF. The DNA for the CDR3 is TGCGCCAGCAGTCGGGGATTCGCCGGGGAGCTGTTTTTT.

V and J are TRBV29-1 and TRBJ2-5, with 8 bases aligning to TRBD1. CDR3 length equals 12 residues. J lost 3 bases, V lost 4 bases, and 1 base had no gene match. The germline V gene has CDR1 SQVTM and CDR2 ANQGSEA. The CDR3 DNA reads TGCAGCGTTGGGGACAGGAAAGAGACCCAGTACTTC. Translation gives CSVGDRKETQYF.